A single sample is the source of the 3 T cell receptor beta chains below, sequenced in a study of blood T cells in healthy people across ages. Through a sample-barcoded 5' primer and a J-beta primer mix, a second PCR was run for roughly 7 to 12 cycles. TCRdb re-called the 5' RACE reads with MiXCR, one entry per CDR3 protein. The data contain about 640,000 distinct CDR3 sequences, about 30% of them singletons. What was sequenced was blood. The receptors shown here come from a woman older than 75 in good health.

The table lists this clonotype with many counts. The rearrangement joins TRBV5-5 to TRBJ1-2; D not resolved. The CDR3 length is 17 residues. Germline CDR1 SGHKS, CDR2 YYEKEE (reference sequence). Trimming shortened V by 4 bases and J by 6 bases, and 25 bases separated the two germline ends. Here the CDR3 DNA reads TGTGCCAGCAGCCGAGGCGTGAGGCCGACCCAAAGCAATGGCTACACCTTC. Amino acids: CASSRGVRPTQSNGYTF.

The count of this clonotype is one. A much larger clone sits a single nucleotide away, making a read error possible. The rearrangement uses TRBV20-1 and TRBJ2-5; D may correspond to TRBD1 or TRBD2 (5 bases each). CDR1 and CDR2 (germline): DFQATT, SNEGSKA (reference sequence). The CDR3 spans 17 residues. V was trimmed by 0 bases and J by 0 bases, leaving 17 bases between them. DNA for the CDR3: TGCAGTGCTAGAGATCGGGGCAGGGCAAGGAACCAAGAGACCCAGTACTTC. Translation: CSARDRGRARNQETQYF.

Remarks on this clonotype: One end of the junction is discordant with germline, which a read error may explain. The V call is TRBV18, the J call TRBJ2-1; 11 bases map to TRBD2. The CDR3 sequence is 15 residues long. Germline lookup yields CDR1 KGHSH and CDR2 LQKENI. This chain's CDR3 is CASSPSSGGKNERFF. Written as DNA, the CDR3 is TGTGCCAGCTCACCATCTAGCGGGGGGAAGAATGAGCGGTTCTTC.